The clone carrying this TCR beta chain was found many times. Antigen: not known. The data derive from a study of molecular identifiers for immune sequencing clone quantification. Study-level findings and limits: For highly expanded clones, sizes could be underestimated when identical TCR molecules share a barcode. Beyond 20 RNA copies, clones held over 98% of effector molecules, compared with under 1% in naive cells.

From the PCR reads, TCRdb called clonotypes with MiXCR, one entry per CDR3 protein. The table lists around 82,000 distinct CDR3 sequences, 15% to 20% of them singletons. The V and J ends lost 6 bases and 0 bases respectively, with 12 bases between them. The germline V gene encodes CDR1 MNHEY and CDR2 SVGAGI. This CDR3 has 14 amino acids. V gene TRBV6-5 combines with J gene TRBJ2-7, with D perhaps matching TRBD1 or TRBD2 (5 bases each). Material: naive CD8+ T cells from blood, with Jurkat cell RNA spiked in. Regarding subset: FACS-sorted CD8+CD4-CCR7+CD45RA+ naive T cells. This clonotype originated in a human donor in good health. Some libraries in this study had Jurkat cell RNA spiked in. The chain's CDR3 is CASSPGPNSYEQYF. DNA of the CDR3: TGTGCCAGCAGCCCGGGACCGAACTCCTACGAGCAGTACTTC.